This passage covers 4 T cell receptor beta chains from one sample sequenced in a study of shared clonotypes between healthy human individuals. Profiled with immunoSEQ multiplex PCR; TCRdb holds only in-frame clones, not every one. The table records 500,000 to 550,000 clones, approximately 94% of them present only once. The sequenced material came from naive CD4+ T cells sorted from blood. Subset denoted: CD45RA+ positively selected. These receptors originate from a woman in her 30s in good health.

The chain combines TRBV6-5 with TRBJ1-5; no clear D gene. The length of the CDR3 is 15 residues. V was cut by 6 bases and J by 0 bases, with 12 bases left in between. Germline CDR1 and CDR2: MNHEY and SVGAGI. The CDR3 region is CASRKTSYSNQPQHF. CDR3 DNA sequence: TGTGCCAGCAGGAAGACAAGTTATAGCAATCAGCCCCAGCATTTT.

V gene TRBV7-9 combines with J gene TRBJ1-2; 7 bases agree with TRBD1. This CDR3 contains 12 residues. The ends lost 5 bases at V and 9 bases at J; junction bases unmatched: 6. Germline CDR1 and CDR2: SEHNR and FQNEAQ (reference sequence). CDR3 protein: CASSPGQRSYTF. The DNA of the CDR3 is TGTGCCAGCAGCCCGGGACAGCGGAGCTACACCTTC.

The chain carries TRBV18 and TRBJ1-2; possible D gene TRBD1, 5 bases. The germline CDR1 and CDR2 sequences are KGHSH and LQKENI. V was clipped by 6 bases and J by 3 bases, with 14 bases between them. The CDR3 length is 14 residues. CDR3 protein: CASSDRRGDYGYTF. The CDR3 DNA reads TGTGCCAGCTCCGACCGGAGAGGGGACTATGGCTACACCTTC.

CDR3 region: CASSFPRGRGAYNEQFF. The CDR3 region has the DNA TGTGCCAGCAGCTTCCCGAGAGGGAGAGGGGCCTACAATGAGCAGTTCTTC. The chain carries TRBV7-9 and TRBJ2-1; D tentatively reads TRBD1 or TRBD2 (5 bases each). V was trimmed by 3 bases and J by 2 bases, leaving 17 bases between them. The CDR3 runs 17 residues. The germline V gene encodes CDR1 SEHNR and CDR2 FQNEAQ (reference sequence).